A few counts support the clone carrying this T cell receptor beta chain. Antigen specificity is unknown. The investigators reverse transcribed all of the isolated RNA, so they sequenced expressed TCRB transcripts. Assay: immunoSEQ multiplex PCR; the TCRdb copy retains only in-frame clones and omits some. The sample yields 300,000 to 350,000 clones, 13% to 15% seen once. This specimen belongs to a study of beta chain features in type 1 diabetes. Study-wide results and caveats: Shorter TCRB CDR3s, moderately but significantly so, were found in Type 1 diabetes patients in all four CD4+ subsets.

The CDR3 has 15 residues. CDR1 and CDR2 from the germline V gene are MNHNY and SVGAGI (reference sequence). The V segment lost 4 bases and the J segment 4 bases; nucleotides outside the gene matches: 9. This rearrangement joins TRBV6-6 to TRBJ1-2; TRBD1 aligns across 7 bases. The TCR comes from a man aged 25-40 years in good health. Specimen: central memory CD4+ T cells from blood. The CDR3 region has the DNA TGTGCCAGCAGTTCCCGGGACAGAGACATCTATGGCTACACCTTC. It specifies CASSSRDRDIYGYTF.